The 24 T cell receptor beta chains listed next were all sequenced from one sample in a study of vaccination effects on CD4 cells after COVID-19. Clones were read by immunoSEQ multiplex PCR, and TCRdb kept only the in-frame ones, dropping some. The repertoire has about 41,000 clones, around 77% of them found once; the top ten carry about 3%. These receptors lack a known antigen. Expansion with viral peptide pools was applied to antigen-specific CD4+ T cells by the ViraFEST assay prior to sequencing. When 10 to 11 days of culture had elapsed, CD4+ T cells were isolated. Nucleocapsid antibodies were negative in the vaccine recipients, who had never had SARS-CoV-2 infection. The specimen was CD4+ T cells from PBMCs cultured with HCoV-NL63 spike peptides, collected before COVID-19 vaccination. The receptor source for this set is a human donor who received a COVID-19 vaccine.

The rearrangement links TRBV5-5 to TRBJ1-5; 8 bases are shared with TRBD1. Germline CDR1 and CDR2: SGHKS and YYEKEE (reference sequence). This CDR3 is 15 amino acids long. V shed 2 bases, J shed 5 bases, and the junction held 6 bases outside the gene matches. The CDR3 reads CASSFWGTGDQPQHF. CDR3 DNA sequence: TGTGCCAGCAGCTTCTGGGGGACAGGAGATCAGCCCCAGCATTTT. The complete variable domain, with remaining parts taken from reference TRBV5-5 and TRBJ1-5, reads DAGVTQSPTHLIKTRGQQVTLRCSPISGHKSVSWYQQVLGQGPQFIFQYYEKEERGRGNFPDRFSARQFPNYSSELNVNALLLGDSALYLCASSFWGTGDQPQHFGDGTRLSIL.

The chain carries TRBV6-6 and TRBJ1-5; D gene uncertain. Trimming took off 1 base at V and 1 base at J, with 8 bases between the two ends. The germline V gene encodes CDR1 MNHNY and CDR2 SVGAGI (reference sequence). The CDR3 covers 15 residues. The CDR3: CASSYYGESNQPQHF. CDR3 sequence (DNA): TGTGCCAGCAGTTACTACGGCGAAAGCAATCAGCCCCAGCATTTT.

This clone was observed once. The chain combines TRBV5-6 with TRBJ2-5; 8 bases match TRBD2. CDR1 and CDR2 from the germline V gene are SGHDT and YYEEEE. V lost 5 bases to trimming and J lost 3 bases; unmatched junction nucleotides: 3. The CDR3 loop spans 13 amino acids. CDR3: CASSSGGEETQYF. CDR3 nucleotides: TGTGCCAGCAGTTCGGGGGGGGAAGAGACCCAGTACTTC.

In its sample, this clone was seen a few times. The chain joins TRBV30 to TRBJ1-2; D call uncertain. Germline assignment: CDR1 GTSNPN and CDR2 SVGIG (reference sequence). Trimming removed 1 base at V and 0 bases at J, with 15 bases between. The CDR3 covers 16 residues. CDR3 amino acids: CAWSAGKASANYGYTF. CDR3 DNA: TGTGCCTGGAGTGCGGGGAAGGCTAGTGCTAACTATGGCTACACCTTC.

The chain carries TRBV6-5 and TRBJ1-2, with D perhaps TRBD1 (6 bases). This CDR3 spans 13 amino acids. The germline V gene encodes CDR1 MNHEY and CDR2 SVGAGI. The V gene lost 4 bases and the J gene lost 4 bases, with 10 bases spanning the gap. The CDR3 region has the DNA TGTGCCAGCAGTTTCGAGGGGGGCTATGGCTACACCTTC. It encodes CASSFEGGYGYTF.

The chain carries TRBV6-5 and TRBJ1-1; maybe TRBD1 (6 bases). The CDR3 contains 14 residues. V was clipped by 6 bases and J by 1 base, with 12 bases between them. Germline V gene data show CDR1 as MNHEY and CDR2 as SVGAGI. The CDR3 DNA reads TGTGCCAGCAGATCGGACAGAGAGAACACTGAAGCTTTCTTT. Translated, it gives CASRSDRENTEAFF.

This clone was counted a few times. V usage is TRBV5-5 and J usage is TRBJ2-7; unclear D gene. V lost 0 bases to trimming and J lost 2 bases, with 6 bases between them. Germline values: CDR1 SGHKS, CDR2 YYEKEE (reference sequence). The length of the CDR3 is 13 residues. The CDR3 nucleotides are TGTGCCAGCAGCTTGGGGGGAACCTACGAGCAGTACGTC. Amino acids: CASSLGGTYEQYV.

This chain links TRBV5-1 with TRBJ2-5; 8 bases line up with TRBD1. The CDR3 is 15 residues long. Trimming at V came to 1 base and at J to 4 bases, leaving 6 bases not matched to a gene. CDR1 is SGHRS and CDR2 is YFSETQ in the germline V gene. CDR3: CASSLRQGAGETQYF. CDR3 DNA: TGCGCCAGCAGCTTGCGGCAGGGGGCAGGAGAGACCCAGTACTTC.

V is TRBV9 and J is TRBJ2-2, with D maybe TRBD2 (6 bases). V was clipped by 7 bases and J by 1 base, with 11 bases between them. Germline lookup yields CDR1 SGDLS and CDR2 YYNGEE. This CDR3 region has 14 residues. CDR3 sequence: CASRLALNTGELFF. As DNA, the CDR3 is TGTGCCAGCCGGCTAGCGTTGAACACCGGGGAGCTGTTTTTT.

This clone has only a few counts. V is TRBV2 and J is TRBJ1-6, with D possibly TRBD1 on 6 matching bases. Trimming cost V 7 bases and J 5 bases, with 12 bases left between them. Germline CDR1 reads SNHLY; CDR2 reads FYNNEI. The CDR3 loop spans 14 amino acids. CDR3 amino acids: CASTIQGDNSPLHF. The DNA for the CDR3 is TGTGCCAGCACTATACAGGGTGATAATTCACCCCTCCACTTT.

This chain joins TRBV3-1 (or the pseudogene TRBV3-2) and TRBJ1-2; D ambiguous. This CDR3 spans 15 amino acids. The germline V and J ends were trimmed by 1 base and 0 bases, with 9 bases remaining between them. Germline V gives CDR1 LGHDT, CDR2 YNNKEL (reference sequence). CDR3 in DNA: TGTGCCAGCAGCCAAGGCCTGAGCCCTAACTATGGCTACACCTTC. It encodes CASSQGLSPNYGYTF.

The chain recombines TRBV19 with TRBJ2-5, with 7 bases that match TRBD1. V was pared by 6 bases and J by 3 bases, with 7 bases of the junction left unmatched. Germline CDR1 is LNHDA and CDR2 is SQIVND (reference sequence). This CDR3 spans 14 amino acids. CDR3 protein: CASRAPGQKETQYF. Here the CDR3 DNA reads TGTGCCAGTAGAGCCCCGGGACAGAAAGAGACCCAGTACTTC.

The J gene is TRBJ2-3, the V gene TRBV19; weak D call: TRBD1 (6 bases). Germline CDR1 reads LNHDA; CDR2 reads SQIVND (reference sequence). The CDR3 consists of 16 residues. The V end was cut by 3 bases, the J end by 0 bases, with 13 bases between. CDR3 nucleotide sequence: TGTGCCAGTAGTATCCGGGACAAGACTAGCACAGATACGCAGTATTTT. Translated: CASSIRDKTSTDTQYF.

The chain links TRBV12-3 or TRBV12-4 to TRBJ2-1, with 7 nucleotides matching TRBD2. The V and J ends lost 5 bases and 7 bases, in that order; junction bases with no gene match: 5. This CDR3 has 13 residues. Here the CDR3 reads CASSRDYVNEQFF. DNA for the CDR3: TGTGCCAGCAGTCGGGACTACGTTAATGAGCAGTTCTTC.

The chain has TRBV3-1 (or the pseudogene TRBV3-2) and TRBJ1-1; D gene unclear. CDR1 and CDR2 (germline): LGHDT, YNNKEL (reference sequence). The CDR3 runs 15 residues. With 4 bases removed from V and 1 base from J, the gap between germline ends came to 13 bases. The CDR3 region is CASSRRSASNTEAFF. The DNA for the CDR3 is TGTGCCAGCAGCCGTCGCAGCGCGTCGAACACTGAAGCTTTCTTT.

J is TRBJ1-4 and V is TRBV4-1; TRBD1 matches at 8 bases. The J segment lost 0 bases and the V segment lost 0 bases, leaving 6 bases of the junction unmatched. Germline V lookup: CDR1 MGHRA, CDR2 YSYEKL. The CDR3 has 18 residues. CDR3 loop: CASSQDGQGLATNEKLFF. The CDR3 DNA reads TGCGCCAGCAGCCAAGATGGACAGGGCCTTGCAACTAATGAAAAACTGTTTTTT.

This rearrangement joins TRBV5-1 to TRBJ2-5, with D tentatively TRBD1 (6 bases). This CDR3 has 15 amino acids. With 0 bases removed from V and 4 bases from J, the gap between germline ends came to 13 bases. Germline V lookup: CDR1 SGHRS, CDR2 YFSETQ. The CDR3 is CASSLGTASVETQYF. CDR3 DNA sequence: TGCGCCAGCAGCTTGGGGACAGCCTCTGTAGAGACCCAGTACTTC.

This clone was observed once. The chain couples TRBV12-5 to TRBJ2-5; TRBD1 agrees at 8 bases. J lost 0 bases, V lost 2 bases, and 2 bases had no gene match. Germline CDR1 LGHNT, CDR2 FRNRAP. The CDR3 is 15 amino acids. CDR3 region: CASGLRTGYQETQYF. The CDR3 nucleotides are TGTGCTAGTGGTTTGAGGACAGGGTACCAAGAGACCCAGTACTTC.

This chain links TRBV7-3 with TRBJ2-2, with unresolved D. Per germline, CDR1 SGHTA and CDR2 FQGTGA. CDR3 length: 13 amino acids. V lost 5 bases, J lost 1 base, and 5 bases lay in between. CDR3 loop: CASSPMNTGELFF. The CDR3 nucleotides read TGTGCCAGCAGCCCAATGAACACCGGGGAGCTGTTTTTT. Full variable domain (remainder filled in from reference TRBV7-3 and TRBJ2-2): GAGVSQTPSNKVTEKGKYVELRCDPISGHTALYWYRQSLGQGPEFLIYFQGTGAADDSGLPNDRFFAVRPEGSVSTLKIQRTERGDSAVYLCASSPMNTGELFFGEGSRLTVL.

The chain links TRBV18 to TRBJ2-5; D tentatively reads TRBD1 or TRBD2 (5 bases each). The CDR3 is 12 residues long. CDR1 is KGHSH and CDR2 is LQKENI in the germline V gene. V shed 4 bases and J shed 5 bases, with 8 bases lying between them. CDR3 in DNA: TGTGCCAGCTCACGGGACCGTGAGACCCAGTACTTC. It encodes CASSRDRETQYF. Variable domain in full (rest from reference TRBV18 and TRBJ2-5): NAGVMQNPRHLVRRRGQEARLRCSPMKGHSHVYWYRQLPEEGLKFMVYLQKENIIDESGMPKERFSAEFPKEGPSILRIQQVVRGDSAAYFCASSRDRETQYFGPGTRLLVL.

This rearrangement joins TRBV5-5 to TRBJ2-2, with a possible D match to TRBD2 (5 bases). Trimming stripped 3 bases from V and 0 bases from J, with 9 bases between. From germline, CDR1 is SGHKS and CDR2 YYEKEE (reference sequence). CDR3 length: 15 residues. The CDR3 DNA sequence: TGTGCCAGCAGCTGGTTGACTACGAACACCGGGGAGCTGTTTTTT. It yields the protein CASSWLTTNTGELFF.

The V gene is TRBV19, the J gene TRBJ2-1; TRBD2 might be the D (6 bases). The V end was cut by 5 bases, the J end by 7 bases, with 15 bases between. This CDR3 has 14 residues. Germline values: CDR1 LNHDA, CDR2 SQIVND (reference sequence). The CDR3 nucleotides are TGTGCCAGTAGTGTGGACGGAGGGTATAATGAGCAGTTCTTC. This codes for CASSVDGGYNEQFF.

The rearrangement uses TRBV3-1 (or the pseudogene TRBV3-2) and TRBJ2-7; 12 nucleotides line up with TRBD2. This CDR3 region has 19 residues. Germline CDR1 and CDR2: LGHDT and YNNKEL (reference sequence). V was pared by 1 base and J by 0 bases, with 10 bases of the junction left unmatched. The CDR3 sequence is CASSQVLAGGTYDSYEQYV. CDR3 in DNA: TGTGCCAGCAGCCAAGTACTAGCGGGGGGCACATATGACTCCTACGAGCAGTACGTC.

The CDR3 region is CASSPQDSNQPQHF. The CDR3 DNA reads TGTGCCAGCTCACCACAGGATAGCAATCAGCCCCAGCATTTT. This sequence joins TRBV18 and TRBJ1-5; D remains unclear. Germline CDR1 is KGHSH and CDR2 is LQKENI. V shed 1 base and J shed 0 bases, with 4 bases lying between them. The CDR3 consists of 14 residues.